Below, one TCR beta chain is given with its context. Its target is unknown. The CDR3 runs 11 residues. The germline gives CDR1 SGHAT, CDR2 FQNNGV. With 3 bases removed from V and 5 bases from J, the gap between germline ends came to 4 bases. The method was immunoSEQ multiplex PCR; TCRdb's version includes in-frame clones alone and lacks a portion of them. The sample has around 130,000 clones; about 88% are singletons. This record comes from a study of T cell responses to AZD1222 COVID-19 vaccine. Study observations and caveats: Clonal diversity was possibly underestimated; the donors were predominantly white British and more often female. Researchers report vaccine-associated CD4 TCRs spanning spike, with dominance at 160-218 and 743-854. Repertoires were sampled only after the peak T cell response. Reports say nearly half of spike-specific TCRs go after unmutated variant regions.

The chain uses TRBV11-2 and TRBJ2-5, with no clear D. This clonotype originated in an adult who received the AZD1222 COVID-19 vaccine. Sequencing used peripheral blood, obtained 28 days after the second AZD1222 dose. The CDR3 DNA follows: TGTGCCAGCAGCTTCGGGGAGACCCAGTACTTC. The encoded protein is CASSFGETQYF.